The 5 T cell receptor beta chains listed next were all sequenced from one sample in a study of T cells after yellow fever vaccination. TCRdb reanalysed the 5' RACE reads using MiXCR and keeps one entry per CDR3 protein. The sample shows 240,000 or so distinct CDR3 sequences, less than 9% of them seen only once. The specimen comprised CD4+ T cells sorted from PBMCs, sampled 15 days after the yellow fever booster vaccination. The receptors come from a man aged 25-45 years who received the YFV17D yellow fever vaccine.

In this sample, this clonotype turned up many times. The CDR3 sequence: CATRSGASSSYNEQFF. The DNA for the CDR3 is TGTGCCACACGATCCGGGGCATCGAGCTCCTACAATGAGCAGTTCTTC. This chain uses TRBV10-3 with TRBJ2-1, with D perhaps TRBD1 or TRBD2 (5 bases each). The CDR3 has 16 residues. The germline CDR1 and CDR2 sequences are ENHRY and SYGVKD. Trimming left V 10 bases short and J 0 bases short, with 19 bases between.

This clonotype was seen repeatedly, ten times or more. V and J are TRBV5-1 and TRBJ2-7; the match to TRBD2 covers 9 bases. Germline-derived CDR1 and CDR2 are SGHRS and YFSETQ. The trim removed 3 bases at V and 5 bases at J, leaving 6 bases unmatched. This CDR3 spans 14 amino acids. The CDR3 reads CASSSGTSPNEQYF. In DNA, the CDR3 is TGCGCCAGCAGCTCCGGGACTAGCCCGAACGAGCAGTACTTC.

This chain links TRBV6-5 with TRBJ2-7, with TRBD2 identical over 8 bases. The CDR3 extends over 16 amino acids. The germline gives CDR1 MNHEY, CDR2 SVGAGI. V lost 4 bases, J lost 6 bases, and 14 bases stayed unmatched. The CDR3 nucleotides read TGTGCCAGCAGTTTAGCCTCCCGGACTAGCATACCCGAGCAGTACTTC. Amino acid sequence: CASSLASRTSIPEQYF.

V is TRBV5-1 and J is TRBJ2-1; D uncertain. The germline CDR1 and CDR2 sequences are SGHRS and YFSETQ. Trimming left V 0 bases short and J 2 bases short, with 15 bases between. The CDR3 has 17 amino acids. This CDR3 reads CASSLARQKLPYNEQFF. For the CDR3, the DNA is TGCGCCAGCAGCTTGGCCAGGCAGAAACTACCCTACAATGAGCAGTTCTTC.

CDR3 protein: CASSRTRDNEQFF. The CDR3 coding sequence is TGTGCCAGCAGTAGGACTCGCGACAATGAGCAGTTCTTC. The chain uses TRBV7-2 and TRBJ2-1; D perhaps matches TRBD2 (5 bases). Germline CDR1 SGHTA, CDR2 FQGNSA. Trimming took off 6 bases at V and 5 bases at J, with 11 bases between the two ends. The CDR3 loop spans 13 amino acids.